This T cell receptor beta chain was sequenced in a study of CD8+ T cells in alopecia areata. RNA extraction was followed by reverse transcription into cDNA, which acted as the sequencing template. The repertoire was sequenced with immunoSEQ multiplex PCR; TCRdb's copy has only in-frame clones and lacks some. The sample has fewer than 110,000 clones, around 84% seen once. The length of the CDR3 is 17 residues. V lost 1 base and J lost 1; bases outside the gene matches: 10. The germline gives CDR1 SQVTM, CDR2 ANQGSEA. Treatment meaning: oral pan-JAK inhibitor, 5-10 mg twice daily. The sample here was CD8+ T cells sorted from blood, taken at week 24, from a patient treated with tofacitinib. The source of this sequence is a human donor with alopecia areata. The gene calls are TRBV29-1 and TRBJ1-1, with TRBD1 matching 9 bases. For the CDR3, the DNA is TGCAGCGTTGAAGGGGACAGGGAGGATTATACGAACACTGAAGCTTTCTTT. It codes for CSVEGDREDYTNTEAFF.